This T cell receptor beta chain was retrieved from a study of T-cell reconstitution after alpha-beta-depleted transplantation in children. The CDR3 spans 15 residues. V lost 6 bases and J lost 5; bases outside the gene matches: 9. This clonotype was seen at least ten times. Its antigen is unidentified. General study points: The study reportedly traced alpha-beta T cells about two months after transplant to several hundred expanded graft clones.

Unique molecular identifiers were incorporated into the prepared TCRbeta library. TCRdb analysed the PCR reads with MiXCR anew, one entry per CDR3 protein. The table records roughly 670,000 distinct CDR3 sequences, over 10% of them present only once. The material was PBMCs, obtained before TCRalphabeta/CD19-depleted stem cell transplant. The clonotype was recovered from a girl aged 2-10 years with congenital amegakaryocytic thrombocytopenia, due to receive a stem cell transplant. The chain recombines TRBV12-3 or TRBV12-4 with TRBJ2-5; TRBD2 aligns across 10 bases. In DNA, the CDR3 is TGTGCCAGCAGCTTTTCTAGCGGGAGCGGCGAGACCCAGTACTTC. As protein: CASSFSSGSGETQYF.